This TCR beta chain appears in the sequencing data of a study of shared clonotypes between healthy human individuals (dated by TCRdb to the early 2020s). About the study as a whole: The cohort included three men and a couple of women between 18 and 49 years of age. For each donor, CD4 naive and CD4 memory were each run on three plates, CD8 naive on two plates, and CD8 memory on one plate. To estimate repertoire size and how much clonotypes are shared between individuals, the study performed deep sequencing of blood TCR repertoires from about 5 healthy adults. Libraries were prepared and TCR repertoires were sequenced by different laboratories using diverse techniques, in order to increase sequencing depth and limit assay-specific biases. Each donor's leukapheresis produced roughly between roughly 0.85 and 10 billion PBMCs. The research as a whole found: Naive subsets generally had larger estimated clonotype richness than memory subsets. Compared with non-shared clonotypes, the clonotypes found in all four sorted-subset donors had higher generation probabilities. Pairwise subsampling indicated that sequencing depth was expected to affect the degree of clonotype sharing among donors. About 5% of naive CD4, 3.5% of naive CD8, approximately 2.2% of memory CD4, and approximately 0.4% of memory CD8 clonotypes were shared across several donors. Because the study included a small number of donors, the genetic and exposure-history diversity represented was limited. Only blood was sampled, and tissue TCR repertoires likely differ from those in blood. Even with the large sequencing depth, rarefaction of the sorted-subset datasets indicated that sequencing was incomplete.

CDR1 MGHRA and CDR2 YSYEKL are derived from the germline V gene. Cut back by 3 bases and 6 bases, the V and J ends lie 19 bases apart. CDR3 length: 16 amino acids, cysteine to phenylalanine. The DNA shown is the 48-base CDR3, in frame from base 1. Donors were healthy HIV-negative adults with no recently reported acute infections or vaccinations. Only Caucasian adults living in Nashville, Tennessee, USA were represented among the donors. CD4+ T cells were enriched by magnetic negative selection; naive cells were then positively selected on CD45RA, and the negative fraction formed the memory subset. Blood was collected by leukapheresis, and PBMCs were isolated by Ficoll-Histopaque density gradient centrifugation and then cryopreserved in liquid nitrogen vapor phase. Analytical flow cytometry was used to check the purity and quantity of every magnetically sorted T cell population. From each sorted fraction, genomic DNA was isolated and quantified by UV absorbance on a Nanodrop 2000c.

A word on this clone: The specificity of this receptor is unknown. Base-call qualities are not available, and no considerably larger clone is one nucleotide away.

Using the deep immunoSEQ assay, multiplex PCR amplified TCR CDR3 regions from genomic DNA. Extracted genomic DNA from each cell subset was spread evenly across all wells of several immunoSEQ 96-well plates, with each plate serving as a replicate. For sorted subsets, about 220 ng of genomic DNA, equivalent to 30,000 or so T cell genomes, went into each replicate PCR. The purified libraries were quantified using a Qubit 3.0 fluorometer, sized with a Bioanalyzer 2100, and then quantified again using the KAPA Library Quantification kit. Every immunoSEQ 96-well plate was sequenced on a dedicated single-read 150-cycle Illumina NextSeq 550 flow cell. Concerning the study's data processing: Because the immunoSEQ output held only junctional sequences and lacked quality scores, the filtering could not match the filtering applied to full-length reads. To assign V/J genes and CDR3, sequences were annotated using PyIR, a Python wrapper for IgBLAST v1.9, with IMGT germline references. Reads with weak V/J assignments (E-value above 1e-6), missing CDR3, stop codons, out-of-frame junctions, or ambiguous translated residues were removed. A V3J clonotype was defined by an identical inferred V gene, J gene, and CDR3 amino acid sequence. To compute the percentage overlap between repertoires, the number of shared unique clonotypes was divided by the size of the smaller repertoire. RTK rarefaction, the Chao1 estimator, and Recon v2.1 estimates of unobserved clonotypes were used to assess repertoire richness. OLGA was used to compute generation probabilities for all TCRbeta clonotypes that the gDNA method yielded from a handful of donors. Held by TCRdb, this immuneACCESS table contains in-frame sequences only and omits some clones. Under half of the omission traces to an unresolved V gene where checked; the cause of the rest is unknown. V, J and clone size are taken as reported in that table, and D and trimming were inferred from the DNA itself. This sample lists 2 million to 2.5 million clones; 85% to 95% were detected once. Approximately 0.39% of the sample comes from the top ten.

The clonotype was recovered from a young man in good health. Some clones in this sample may be carry-over from other donors' samples. The sequencing sample was made of naive CD4+ T cells from PBMCs. The sample's cell subset or site, from its label and the paper: CD45RA+ positively selected. Recombination connected TRBV4-1 to TRBJ2-3; tentative D gene TRBD2, with 5 bases matching. The CDR3 protein: CASSQTGSPGWDTQYF. In nucleotide form, the sequence is TGCGCCAGCAGCCAGACGGGCAGCCCGGGATGGGATACGCAGTATTTT.